This T cell receptor beta chain emerged from a study of shared clonotypes between healthy human individuals. Overall study: CD4 naive cells filled three plates per donor, CD4 memory three, CD8 naive two and CD8 memory one.

Naive-designated CD8 cells lacked CD45RO, were positively enriched for CCR7, and omitted terminally differentiated effector memory CD45RA+ cells. The study's findings and limits: Larger richness was generally estimated for naive than memory subsets.

J lost 3 bases, V lost 4 bases, and 15 bases had no gene match. This CDR3 contains 17 residues. The germline gives CDR1 WNHNN, CDR2 SYGVQD (reference sequence). Produced via immunoSEQ multiplex PCR; TCRdb's table is partial and in-frame only. The table shows 1.5 million to 2.5 million clones, with about 95% occurring only once. Of note for this clone: Its antigen is as yet unknown.

Sequencing was done on a sample of naive CD8+ T cells sorted from blood. The chain is built from TRBV10-1 and TRBJ2-7, with TRBD2 matching over 7 bases. This TCR was sampled from a man aged 18 to 29 in good health. The CDR3 region is CASSAVDHKRGLYEQYF. The CDR3 DNA sequence: TGCGCCAGCAGTGCGGTCGACCACAAGCGGGGCCTCTACGAGCAGTACTTC.